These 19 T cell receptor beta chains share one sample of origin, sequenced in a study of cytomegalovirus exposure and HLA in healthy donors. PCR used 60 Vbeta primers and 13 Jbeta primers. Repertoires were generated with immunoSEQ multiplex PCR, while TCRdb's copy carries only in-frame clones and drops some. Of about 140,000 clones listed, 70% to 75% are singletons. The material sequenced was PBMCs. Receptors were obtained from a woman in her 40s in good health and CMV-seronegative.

CDR3 bases: TGTGCCAGCTCACCGGGCAGGGACTCCTATGGCTACACCTTC. Its translation is CASSPGRDSYGYTF. The chain joins TRBV18 to TRBJ1-2; TRBD1 is a possible D gene (5 bases). The CDR3 extends over 14 amino acids. Germline CDR1 reads KGHSH; CDR2 reads LQKENI. The ends were cut back, 3 bases at V and 4 bases at J, with 12 bases in the middle. The complete variable domain, with remaining parts taken from reference TRBV18 and TRBJ1-2, reads NAGVMQNPRHLVRRRGQEARLRCSPMKGHSHVYWYRQLPEEGLKFMVYLQKENIIDESGMPKERFSAEFPKEGPSILRIQQVVRGDSAAYFCASSPGRDSYGYTFGSGTRLTVV.

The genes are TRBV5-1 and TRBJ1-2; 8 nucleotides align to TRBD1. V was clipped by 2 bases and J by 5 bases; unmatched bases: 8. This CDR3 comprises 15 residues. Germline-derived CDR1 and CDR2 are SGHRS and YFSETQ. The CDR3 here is CASSFGQGSRYGYTF. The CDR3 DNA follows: TGCGCCAGCAGCTTTGGACAGGGAAGTCGGTATGGCTACACCTTC.

The CDR3 sequence: CASSVARSFANTGELFF. DNA of the CDR3: TGTGCCAGCAGCGTAGCTAGGTCGTTCGCGAACACCGGGGAGCTGTTTTTT. The chain employs TRBV9 and TRBJ2-2, with no clear D. There are 17 residues in the CDR3. Germline assignment: CDR1 SGDLS and CDR2 YYNGEE. Trimming stripped 0 bases from V and 0 bases from J, with 12 bases between.

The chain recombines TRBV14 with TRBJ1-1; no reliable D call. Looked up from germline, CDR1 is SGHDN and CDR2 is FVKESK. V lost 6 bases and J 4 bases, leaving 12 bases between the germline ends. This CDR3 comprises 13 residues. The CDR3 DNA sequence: TGTGCCAGCAGTCCCGCGTTCGTCACTGAAGCTTTCTTT. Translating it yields CASSPAFVTEAFF.

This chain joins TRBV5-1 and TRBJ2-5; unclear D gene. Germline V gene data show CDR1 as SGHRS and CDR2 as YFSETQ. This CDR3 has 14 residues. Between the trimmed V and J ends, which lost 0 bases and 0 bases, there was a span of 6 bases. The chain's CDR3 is CASSLGRYQETQYF. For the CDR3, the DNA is TGCGCCAGCAGCTTGGGCAGGTACCAAGAGACCCAGTACTTC.

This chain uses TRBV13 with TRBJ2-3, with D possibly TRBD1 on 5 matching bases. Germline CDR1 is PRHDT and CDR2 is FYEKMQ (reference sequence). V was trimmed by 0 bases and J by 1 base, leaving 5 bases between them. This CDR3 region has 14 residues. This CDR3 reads CASSLGGGTDTQYF. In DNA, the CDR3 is TGTGCCAGCAGCTTAGGAGGGGGCACAGATACGCAGTATTTT. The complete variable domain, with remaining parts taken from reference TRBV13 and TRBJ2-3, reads AAGVIQSPRHLIKEKRETATLKCYPIPRHDTVYWYQQGPGQDPQFLISFYEKMQSDKGSIPDRFSAQQFSDYHSELNMSSLELGDSALYFCASSLGGGTDTQYFGPGTRLTVL.

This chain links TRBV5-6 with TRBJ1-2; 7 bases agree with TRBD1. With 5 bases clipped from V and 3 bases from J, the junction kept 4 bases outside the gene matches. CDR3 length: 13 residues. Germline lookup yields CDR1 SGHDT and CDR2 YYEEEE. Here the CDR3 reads CASSNRGYYGYTF. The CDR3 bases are TGTGCCAGCAGTAACAGGGGCTACTATGGCTACACCTTC.

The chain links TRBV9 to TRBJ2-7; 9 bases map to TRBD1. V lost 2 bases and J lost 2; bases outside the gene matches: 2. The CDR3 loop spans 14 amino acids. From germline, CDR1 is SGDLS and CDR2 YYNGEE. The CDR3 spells CASSVRDRAYEQYF. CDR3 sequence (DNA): TGTGCCAGCAGCGTTCGGGACAGGGCCTACGAGCAGTACTTC.

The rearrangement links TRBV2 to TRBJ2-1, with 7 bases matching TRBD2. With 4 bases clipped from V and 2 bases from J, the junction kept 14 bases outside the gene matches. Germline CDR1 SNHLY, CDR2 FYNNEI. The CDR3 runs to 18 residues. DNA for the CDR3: TGTGCCAGCAGTGCCACCATTGACGGGACTAACCCCTACAATGAGCAGTTCTTC. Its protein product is CASSATIDGTNPYNEQFF.

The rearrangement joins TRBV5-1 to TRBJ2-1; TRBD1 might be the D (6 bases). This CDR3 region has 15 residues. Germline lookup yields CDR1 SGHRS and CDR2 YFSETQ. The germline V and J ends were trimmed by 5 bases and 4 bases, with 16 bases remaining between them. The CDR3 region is CASRWSQGPYNEQFF. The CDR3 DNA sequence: TGCGCCAGCAGATGGAGCCAGGGGCCTTACAATGAGCAGTTCTTC.

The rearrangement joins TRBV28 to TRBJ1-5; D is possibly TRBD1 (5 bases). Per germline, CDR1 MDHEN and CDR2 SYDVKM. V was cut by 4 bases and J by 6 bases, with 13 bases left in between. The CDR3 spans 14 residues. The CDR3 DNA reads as TGTGCCAGCAGTTCGCAGGGAATCGGTCAGCCCCAGCATTTT. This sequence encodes CASSSQGIGQPQHF.

The CDR3 nucleotides read TGCGCCAGCAGCTGGGTGACAGGGGGCAAGACAGATACGCAGTATTTT. Its protein product is CASSWVTGGKTDTQYF. The genes are TRBV5-1 and TRBJ2-3; 10 positions agree with TRBD1. The trim removed 3 bases at V and 3 bases at J, leaving 7 bases unmatched. Germline values: CDR1 SGHRS, CDR2 YFSETQ. This CDR3 has 16 amino acids. Combining the CDR3 with reference TRBV5-1 and TRBJ2-3 gives the whole variable domain KAGVTQTPRYLIKTRGQQVTLSCSPISGHRSVSWYQQTPGQGLQFLFEYFSETQRNKGNFPGRFSGRQFSNSRSEMNVSTLELGDSALYLCASSWVTGGKTDTQYFGPGTRLTVL.

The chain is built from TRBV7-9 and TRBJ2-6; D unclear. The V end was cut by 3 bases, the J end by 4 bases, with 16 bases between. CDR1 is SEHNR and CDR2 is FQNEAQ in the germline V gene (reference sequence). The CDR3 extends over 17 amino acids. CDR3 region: CASSFRRRVSGANVLTF. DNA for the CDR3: TGTGCCAGCAGCTTTAGACGCCGGGTCTCCGGGGCCAACGTCCTGACTTTC.

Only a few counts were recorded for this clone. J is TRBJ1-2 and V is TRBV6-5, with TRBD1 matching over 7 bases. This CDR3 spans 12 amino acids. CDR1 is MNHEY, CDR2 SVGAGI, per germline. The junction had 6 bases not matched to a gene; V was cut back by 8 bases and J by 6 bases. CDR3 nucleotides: TGTGCCAGCCGGAAGACAGGGCATGGCTACACCTTC. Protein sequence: CASRKTGHGYTF.

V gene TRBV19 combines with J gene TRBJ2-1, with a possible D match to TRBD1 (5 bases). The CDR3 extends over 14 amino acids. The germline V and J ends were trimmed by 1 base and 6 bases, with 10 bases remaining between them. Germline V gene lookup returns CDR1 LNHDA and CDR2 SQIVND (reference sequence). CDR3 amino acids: CASSIVLGVNEQFF. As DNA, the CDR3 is TGTGCCAGTAGTATAGTATTAGGGGTCAATGAGCAGTTCTTC.

CDR3 residues: CASSEGGAGETQYF. For the CDR3, the DNA is TGCGCCAGCAGTGAGGGGGGGGCGGGGGAGACCCAGTACTTC. The chain has TRBV10-2 and TRBJ2-5, with D tentatively TRBD2 (7 bases). CDR1 is WSHSY, CDR2 SAAADI, per germline. This CDR3 contains 14 residues. V lost 2 bases to trimming and J lost 5 bases, with 12 bases between them.

The CDR3 sequence is CASSRGTSARNEQFF. CDR3 nucleotides: TGTGCCAGCAGCCGGGGGACTAGCGCCCGCAATGAGCAGTTCTTC. This chain links TRBV5-4 with TRBJ2-1; TRBD2 aligns across 10 bases. CDR1 and CDR2 from the germline V gene are SGHNT and YYREEE (reference sequence). CDR3 size: 15 residues. V gave up 4 bases and J gave up 6 bases; unmatched junction bases: 7.

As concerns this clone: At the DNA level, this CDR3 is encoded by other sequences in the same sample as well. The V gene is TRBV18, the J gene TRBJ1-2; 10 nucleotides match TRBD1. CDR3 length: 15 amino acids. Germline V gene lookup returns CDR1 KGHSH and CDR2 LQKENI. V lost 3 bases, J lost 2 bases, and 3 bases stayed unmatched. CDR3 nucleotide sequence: TGTGCCAGCTCACCGGGGACAGGGGTAAACTATGGCTACACCTTC. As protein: CASSPGTGVNYGYTF.

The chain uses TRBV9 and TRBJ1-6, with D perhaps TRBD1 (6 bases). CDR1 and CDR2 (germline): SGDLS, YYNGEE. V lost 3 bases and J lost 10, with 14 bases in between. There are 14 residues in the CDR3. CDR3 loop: CASSGGRGGSPLHF. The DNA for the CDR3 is TGTGCCAGCAGCGGAGGTAGAGGGGGATCACCCCTCCACTTT.